Shown below are 31 T cell receptor beta chains from a single sample sequenced in a study of ipilimumab plus nivolumab after autologous stem cell transplantation. TCRdb's copy holds only in-frame clones and misses some; the assay was immunoSEQ multiplex PCR. This table holds fewer than 45,000 clones, 85% to 95% found once. The specimen was PBMCs, collected in a trial of ipilimumab plus nivolumab as post-transplant consolidation. The receptors derive from a male donor with multiple myeloma.

V usage is TRBV7-2 and J usage is TRBJ2-5, with D unresolved. The ends were cut back, 5 bases at V and 5 bases at J, with 9 bases in the middle. The CDR3 is 12 amino acids. Germline V gene sequence: CDR1 SGHTA, CDR2 FQGNSA. CDR3 nucleotide sequence: TGTGCCAGCAGCCCTACAGTCGAGACCCAGTACTTC. Amino acid sequence: CASSPTVETQYF. Based on the CDR3 plus reference TRBV7-2 and TRBJ2-5, the full variable domain is GAGVSQSPSNKVTEKGKDVELRCDPISGHTALYWYRQSLGQGLEFLIYFQGNSAPDKSGLPSDRFSAERTGGSVSTLTIQRTQQEDSAVYLCASSPTVETQYFGPGTRLLVL.

The chain links TRBV5-1 to TRBJ2-7, with D unresolved. Trimming took off 0 bases at V and 4 bases at J, with 14 bases between the two ends. Germline V CDR1 and CDR2: SGHRS, YFSETQ. CDR3 length: 15 amino acids. The CDR3 DNA follows: TGCGCCAGCAGCTTGGGGAACATGGACGGATACGAGCAGTACTTC. Its translation: CASSLGNMDGYEQYF.

CDR3 loop: CASSFWGNEQFF. CDR3 bases: TGTGCCAGCAGTTTCTGGGGAAATGAGCAGTTCTTC. The chain couples TRBV28 to TRBJ2-1; D not resolved. Germline V gene lookup returns CDR1 MDHEN and CDR2 SYDVKM. Trimming shortened V by 3 bases and J by 7 bases, and 7 bases separated the two germline ends. CDR3 length: 12 amino acids.

V usage is TRBV5-1 and J usage is TRBJ2-1, with D possibly TRBD2 on 6 matching bases. In germline, CDR1 is SGHRS, CDR2 YFSETQ. V gave up 4 bases and J gave up 4 bases, with 18 bases separating them. This CDR3 spans 16 amino acids. The CDR3 DNA reads as TGCGCCAGCAGCCCTCTAGCGACCCCCAGTTACAATGAGCAGTTCTTC. As protein: CASSPLATPSYNEQFF.

The rearrangement joins TRBV11-2 to TRBJ2-1; 13 bases line up with TRBD2. Germline V gene lookup returns CDR1 SGHAT and CDR2 FQNNGV. The CDR3 is 15 residues long. V lost 2 bases to trimming and J lost 8 bases; unmatched junction nucleotides: 3. CDR3 bases: TGTGCCAGCAGCTTAAGACTAGCGGGAGGAGATGAGCAGTTCTTC. This encodes CASSLRLAGGDEQFF.

This clone has a single count. The chain joins TRBV9 to TRBJ2-5; 9 bases map to TRBD1. Per germline, CDR1 SGDLS and CDR2 YYNGEE. The CDR3 is 15 amino acids. J gave up 5 bases and V 3 bases, and 8 bases lay outside the gene matches. The CDR3 protein is CASSERQGEVETQYF. DNA of the CDR3: TGTGCCAGCAGCGAGAGACAGGGGGAGGTGGAGACCCAGTACTTC.

V usage is TRBV4-1 and J usage is TRBJ1-4; tentatively, D is TRBD1 (6 bases). The V gene lost 1 base and the J gene lost 6 bases, with 15 bases spanning the gap. The CDR3 extends over 16 amino acids. CDR1 and CDR2 (germline): MGHRA, YSYEKL. CDR3 region: CASSQGSARGYEKLFF. The CDR3 DNA reads TGCGCCAGCAGCCAAGGATCGGCCAGGGGATATGAAAAACTGTTTTTT.

The rearrangement links TRBV28 to TRBJ1-2, with TRBD1 matching 7 bases. In germline, CDR1 is MDHEN, CDR2 SYDVKM. Trimming cost V 5 bases and J 4 bases; bases outside gene matches: 7. CDR3 length: 14 amino acids. CDR3 sequence reads: CASSLGQAPYGYTF. As DNA, the CDR3 is TGTGCCAGCAGTCTAGGACAGGCTCCCTATGGCTACACCTTC.

The rearrangement uses TRBV10-3 and TRBJ2-3, with TRBD2 identical over 8 bases. CDR3 length: 15 residues. Trimming took 0 bases from V and 5 from J; bases not matched to a gene: 4. The germline V gene has CDR1 ENHRY and CDR2 SYGVKD. The CDR3 DNA is TGTGCCATCAGTGAGTCTGGGACTAGAAAAGATACGCAGTATTTT. Protein product: CAISESGTRKDTQYF.

The genes are TRBV27 and TRBJ2-1; D may be TRBD1 or TRBD2 (5 bases each). The CDR3 has 20 residues. V gave up 2 bases and J gave up 5 bases, with 28 bases separating them. The germline CDR1 and CDR2 sequences are MNHEY and SMNVEV (reference sequence). CDR3 in DNA: TGTGCCAGCAGTTTAGAGGACCCGGGACCCCGCCTGGGGAAAAACAATGAGCAGTTCTTC. It translates to CASSLEDPGPRLGKNNEQFF.

This clone was recorded once. The chain joins TRBV5-5 to TRBJ1-5; D is uncertain. Germline V CDR1 and CDR2: SGHKS, YYEKEE (reference sequence). Trimming shortened V by 1 base and J by 5 bases, and 13 bases separated the two germline ends. There are 15 residues in the CDR3. For the CDR3, the DNA is TGTGCCAGCAGCTTGTACGGGGATCGGGATCAGCCCCAGCATTTT. Translation gives CASSLYGDRDQPQHF. The whole variable domain, remainder taken from reference TRBV5-5 and TRBJ1-5, is DAGVTQSPTHLIKTRGQQVTLRCSPISGHKSVSWYQQVLGQGPQFIFQYYEKEERGRGNFPDRFSARQFPNYSSELNVNALLLGDSALYLCASSLYGDRDQPQHFGDGTRLSIL.

The CDR3 here is CASSLKLRTFTGELFF. The CDR3 nucleotides read TGTGCCAGCAGCTTGAAGCTTCGGACTTTTACCGGGGAGCTGTTTTTT. The genes are TRBV28 and TRBJ2-2; a possible D gene is TRBD2 (5 bases). CDR1 MDHEN and CDR2 SYDVKM come from the germline V gene. The ends were cut back, 6 bases at V and 5 bases at J, with 19 bases in the middle. The CDR3 covers 16 residues.

The chain links TRBV7-9 to TRBJ2-7; D call uncertain. The V gene lost 6 bases and the J gene lost 0 bases, with 6 bases spanning the gap. The CDR3 is 12 amino acids. Germline V gives CDR1 SEHNR, CDR2 FQNEAQ (reference sequence). CDR3 loop: CASSSSSYEQYF. CDR3 DNA: TGTGCCAGCAGTTCCAGCTCCTACGAGCAGTACTTC. Variable domain in full (rest from reference TRBV7-9 and TRBJ2-7): DTGVSQNPRHKITKRGQNVTFRCDPISEHNRLYWYRQTLGQGPEFLTYFQNEAQLEKSRLLSDRFSAERPKGSFSTLEIQRTEQGDSAMYLCASSSSSYEQYFGPGTRLTVT.

The gene calls are TRBV6-1 and TRBJ1-1; D is unclear. Germline lookup yields CDR1 MNHNS and CDR2 SASEGT. This CDR3 is built from 13 residues. Trimming took 5 bases from V and 3 from J, leaving 10 bases between them. The DNA for the CDR3 is TGTGCCAGCAGTCGAACCGGGGACACTGAAGCTTTCTTT. Amino acid sequence: CASSRTGDTEAFF.

The table lists this clone with a count of one. The genes are TRBV27 and TRBJ2-3; 8 bases are shared with TRBD1. V shed 5 bases and J 4 bases; nucleotides not matched to a gene: 17. The CDR3 loop spans 18 amino acids. In germline, CDR1 is MNHEY, CDR2 SMNVEV (reference sequence). The CDR3: CASSPHLLQGANADTQYF. The CDR3, as DNA: TGTGCCAGCAGTCCCCACCTACTTCAGGGGGCGAACGCAGATACGCAGTATTTT.

This clone was counted a single time. J is TRBJ2-3 and V is TRBV7-8, with 10 bases matching TRBD2. J lost 2 bases, V lost 1 base, and 9 bases had no gene match. This CDR3 comprises 18 residues. Germline assignment: CDR1 SGHVS and CDR2 FQNEAQ. CDR3 in DNA: TGTGCCAGCAGCTTAGAAACCGGAGCGGGAGGGCCCACAGATACGCAGTATTTT. This sequence encodes CASSLETGAGGPTDTQYF.

The V call is TRBV7-6, the J call TRBJ2-1; TRBD2 might be the D (7 bases). V was shortened by 4 bases and J by 7 bases, with 20 bases between the two germline ends. This CDR3 has 16 amino acids. From germline, CDR1 is SGHVS and CDR2 FNYEAQ. Here the CDR3 reads CASSSPIGGRGNEQFF. The CDR3, as DNA: TGTGCCAGCAGCTCCCCCATCGGGGGGCGAGGAAATGAGCAGTTCTTC. Using reference TRBV7-6 and TRBJ2-1 for the parts outside the CDR3, the full variable domain is GAGVSQSPRYKVTKRGQDVALRCDPISGHVSLYWYRQALGQGPEFLTYFNYEAQQDKSGLPNDRFSAERPEGSISTLTIQRTEQRDSAMYRCASSSPIGGRGNEQFFGPGTRLTVL.

V is TRBV4-1 and J is TRBJ1-3, with D tentatively TRBD1 (6 bases). This CDR3 spans 17 amino acids. In germline, CDR1 is MGHRA, CDR2 YSYEKL. Between the trimmed V and J ends, which lost 1 base and 0 bases, there was a span of 13 bases. Written as DNA, the CDR3 is TGCGCCAGCAGCCAAGTCGACAGGTGGAGCTCTGGAAACACCATATATTTT. It specifies CASSQVDRWSSGNTIYF.

The gene calls are TRBV28 and TRBJ1-1; D is perhaps TRBD1 (6 bases). CDR3 length equals 13 residues. V was pared by 4 bases and J by 4 bases, with 10 bases between. Germline V gene lookup returns CDR1 MDHEN and CDR2 SYDVKM. As DNA, the CDR3 is TGTGCCAGCAGTTGGGGGCGTCTCACTGAAGCTTTCTTT. This codes for CASSWGRLTEAFF. The whole variable domain, filled in from reference TRBV28 and TRBJ1-1, reads DVKVTQSSRYLVKRTGEKVFLECVQDMDHENMFWYRQDPGLGLRLIYFSYDVKMKEKGDIPEGYSVSREKKERFSLILESASTNQTSMYLCASSWGRLTEAFFGQGTRLTVV.

The chain joins TRBV14 to TRBJ2-7; 14 bases match TRBD2. This CDR3 comprises 15 residues. V was pared by 1 base and J by 7 bases, with 3 bases of the junction left unmatched. CDR1 SGHDN and CDR2 FVKESK come from the germline V gene. The CDR3 coding sequence is TGTGCCAGCAGCCAAGTGACTAGCGGGAGGGGGGAGCAGTACTTC. Its protein product is CASSQVTSGRGEQYF.

This chain uses TRBV7-3 with TRBJ2-7; the match to TRBD2 covers 9 bases. V lost 6 bases to trimming and J lost 7 bases; unmatched junction nucleotides: 13. In germline, CDR1 is SGHTA, CDR2 FQGTGA. The CDR3 loop spans 15 amino acids. The CDR3 sequence is CASRSRPSGEGEQYF. Here the CDR3 DNA reads TGTGCCAGCAGATCCCGACCTAGCGGGGAGGGGGAGCAGTACTTC.

This clone was seen just once. V is TRBV19 and J is TRBJ2-2; D is possibly TRBD2 (7 bases). The V gene's germline CDR1 is LNHDA and CDR2 SQIVND (reference sequence). The CDR3 contains 16 residues. Trimming removed 5 bases at V and 4 bases at J, with 17 bases between. CDR3 loop: CASSSGGRGGTGELFF. For the CDR3, the DNA is TGTGCCAGTAGTTCGGGGGGCCGTGGGGGCACCGGGGAGCTGTTTTTT.

The chain employs TRBV5-4 and TRBJ2-7, with TRBD2 as a possible D gene (7 bases). Germline CDR1 SGHNT, CDR2 YYREEE (reference sequence). Trimming pared 0 bases from V and 4 bases from J, leaving 14 bases between. The CDR3 runs to 15 residues. This chain's CDR3 is CASSLAGGQEYEQYF. The DNA of the CDR3 is TGTGCCAGCAGCTTGGCCGGGGGGCAGGAATACGAGCAGTACTTC.

The gene calls are TRBV19 and TRBJ1-5, with 8 bases aligning to TRBD1. The V gene end was trimmed by 6 bases and the J gene end by 0 bases; junction bases not matched to a gene: 10. The CDR3 sequence is 17 residues long. Germline CDR1 LNHDA, CDR2 SQIVND (reference sequence). The CDR3 nucleotides read TGTGCCAGTAGATCCACCCTTGACAGGGGTAGCAATCAGCCCCAGCATTTT. Amino acids: CASRSTLDRGSNQPQHF.

The rearrangement uses TRBV5-1 and TRBJ2-5; 8 bases map to TRBD1. CDR1 and CDR2 from the germline V gene are SGHRS and YFSETQ. V gave up 1 base and J gave up 5 bases; unmatched junction bases: 7. The CDR3 spans 15 residues. The CDR3 nucleotides read TGCGCCAGCAGCTTGTGGGACAGGCAGCCTGAGACCCAGTACTTC. Amino acid sequence: CASSLWDRQPETQYF.

This clone was seen a single time. V usage is TRBV28 and J usage is TRBJ1-5; TRBD1 agrees at 9 bases. Unmatched junction bases numbered 10, after V lost 10 bases and J lost 0 bases. The CDR3 totals 16 residues. Germline V gene data show CDR1 as MDHEN and CDR2 as SYDVKM. CDR3 coding DNA: TGTGCCACCCACCCACAGGGGGCGTATAGCAATCAGCCCCAGCATTTT. Its translation: CATHPQGAYSNQPQHF. The whole variable domain, remainder taken from reference TRBV28 and TRBJ1-5, is DVKVTQSSRYLVKRTGEKVFLECVQDMDHENMFWYRQDPGLGLRLIYFSYDVKMKEKGDIPEGYSVSREKKERFSLILESASTNQTSMYLCATHPQGAYSNQPQHFGDGTRLSIL.

This chain links TRBV4-3 with TRBJ2-7, with D unresolved. This CDR3 spans 16 amino acids. V gave up 1 base and J gave up 2 bases, with 15 bases separating them. Germline CDR1 LGHNA, CDR2 YSLEER. The CDR3 sequence: CASSQVRTLSPYEQYF. The CDR3 DNA reads as TGCGCCAGCAGCCAAGTCCGAACCCTATCTCCCTACGAGCAGTACTTC.

The rearrangement joins TRBV28 to TRBJ1-1; no firm D call. This CDR3 comprises 14 residues. Trimming took off 6 bases at V and 2 bases at J, with 13 bases between the two ends. The germline CDR1 and CDR2 sequences are MDHEN and SYDVKM. The DNA for the CDR3 is TGTGCCAGCAGCCCCCTGACTGCCAACACTGAAGCTTTCTTT. Its protein is CASSPLTANTEAFF.

V is TRBV5-1 and J is TRBJ2-7; 11 nucleotides align to TRBD2. CDR1 SGHRS and CDR2 YFSETQ come from the germline V gene. This CDR3 is 13 amino acids long. Trimming removed 6 bases from V and 6 bases from J; junction bases left unmatched: 5. CDR3 nucleotides: TGCGCCAGCAAAACTAGCGGGAGCCTCGAGCAGTACTTC. Its translation is CASKTSGSLEQYF.

The chain recombines TRBV19 with TRBJ2-7, with D possibly TRBD1 on 6 matching bases. CDR3 length: 13 amino acids. V gave up 9 bases and J gave up 2 bases, with 14 bases separating them. The germline gives CDR1 LNHDA, CDR2 SQIVND (reference sequence). The CDR3: CASEGTPAYEQYF. The CDR3 bases are TGTGCCAGCGAGGGGACACCGGCCTACGAGCAGTACTTC.

The chain combines TRBV25-1 with TRBJ2-3; D could derive from TRBD1 or TRBD2 (5 bases each). Per the germline V gene, CDR1 is MGHDK and CDR2 is SYGVNS. With 3 bases removed from V and 3 bases from J, the gap between germline ends came to 16 bases. This CDR3 has 16 residues. CDR3 nucleotide sequence: TGTGCCAGCAGTGACGGTGGGACCCCCCGGACAGATACGCAGTATTTT. This translates into CASSDGGTPRTDTQYF.